This TCR beta chain was identified in a study of T cell repertoires in cytomegalovirus infection. Overall study: Recently identified HLA-C-restricted and well-studied HLA-B-restricted CMV epitopes were used. From public TCR beta signatures came an indication of both CMV infection and matching HLA type. Whole-study findings and limits: Within the response measured ex vivo, HLA-C-restricted CMV-specific TCR beta clonotypes were dominant.

TCRdb redid the calling of the reads with MiXCR, one entry per CDR3 protein. The profile shows 700,000 to 850,000 distinct CDR3 sequences, 30% to 35% of them singletons. As regards this clonotype: What it binds is unknown.

CDR3 length: 15 amino acids. CDR1 and CDR2 from the germline V gene are MNHEY and SVGEGT. Trimming removed 7 bases at V and 6 bases at J, with 21 bases between. The V gene is TRBV6-2 or TRBV6-3, the J gene TRBJ1-1; no definite D call. The clonotype was recovered from a human donor in good health (CMV status not recorded). Some clones in this sample may be carry-over from other donors' samples. This specimen consisted of cultured CD8+ T cells from PBMCs, obtained from culture after CMV antigen stimulation. Written as DNA, the CDR3 is TGTGCCAGCACCCGGACGGCCGGCGGTCGGCCTGAAGCTTTCTTT. The encoded protein is CASTRTAGGRPEAFF.